What follows is one T cell receptor beta chain and its context. This clone was observed once. The antigen it binds to is not known. Base quality data are lacking; no much larger clone is found one base away. Because repertoires were sampled repeatedly during chemoradiotherapy, clonal expansion in the tumor microenvironment could be followed. The data derive from a study of chemoradiotherapy in HPV16-positive cancers (dated by TCRdb to 2021 to 2024). For context, the study as a whole: Candidate HPV-specific T-cell clones and common TCR motifs were defined by functional T-cell assays performed on cells from a couple of HPV16-positive patients. The candidate HPV-specific TCRs and motifs were subsequently tracked in TCR repertoires obtained from approximately 91 patients with HPV-related cancers. The study asked whether T-cell immunity against the HPV oncoproteins E6 and E7 changes during chemoradiotherapy and whether it affects survival.

Library construction relied on the immunoSEQ multiplex PCR assay. In its TCRdb copy, this immuneACCESS table keeps in-frame sequences only and misses some clones. Where compared with another copy, unresolved V genes explain less than half of these, and the others have no known cause. The sample table records around 10,000 clones; roughly 78% of these occur just once. 9.1% of the sample is in the top ten clones. Results the study describes overall, beyond this receptor: The survival association was reported for HPV16-positive patients, and the functional definition of HPV-specific T cells was derived from only a couple of HPV16-positive patients. Improved recurrence-free survival in HPV16-positive patients was associated with expansion of HPV-responsive T cells during chemoradiotherapy. Expansion of candidate HPV-specific clones and E7-related TCR motifs was observed in the tumor microenvironment during treatment, whereas no such expansion was observed for non-HPV-specific T cells.

Its CDR3 holds 15 amino acids, cysteine through phenylalanine. CDR3 DNA only is kept here, 45 bases in frame from base 1. V lost 5 bases and J lost 10 bases, and the count of bases not matched to a germline gene is 11. Via the germline V gene (reference sequence), CDR1 is MNHEY and CDR2 SMNVEV. This clonotype was sampled from a human donor with HPV-associated anogenital cancer. Recombination joined TRBV27 with TRBJ2-1; the junction holds 10 bases that match TRBD2. Sampling was performed from a patient who underwent chemoradiotherapy. The nucleotide sequence reads TGTGCCAGCAGTGAAAGGAGCGGGGGGGCGGGAGAGCAGTTCTTC. Translated, this gives CASSERSGGAGEQFF.